Listed here is a single T cell receptor beta chain. What it binds is unknown. This sample stems from a study of T cell responses to AZD1222 COVID-19 vaccine. General observations from the study: The study found Spike-specific TCR breadth and depth rose after two AZD1222 doses. The donor cohort was predominantly white British with a female majority, and clonal diversity may have been underestimated.

Germline CDR1 and CDR2: MNHEY and SVGAGI. The CDR3 is 15 residues long. Trimming cost V 6 bases and J 5 bases; bases outside gene matches: 9. Measured with immunoSEQ multiplex PCR; TCRdb has only the in-frame clones, and not every one. The repertoire holds roughly 53,000 clones, with 70% to 85% as singletons. This sequence was found in an adult in good health. This chain joins TRBV6-5 and TRBJ1-1, with 10 bases matching TRBD1. The sample in question was peripheral blood, obtained on day 0 of AZD1222 vaccination. The CDR3 sequence is CASSPGTGVRTEAFF. In DNA, the CDR3 is TGTGCCAGCAGCCCCGGGACAGGGGTTCGGACTGAAGCTTTCTTT.